The clone carrying this T cell receptor beta chain was seen only a few times. Its antigen is unidentified. The data were taken from a study of graft-versus-host responses after intestinal transplantation. Germline V gene lookup returns CDR1 MNHEY and CDR2 SVGAGI. The ends were cut back, 4 bases at V and 6 bases at J, with 6 bases in the middle. The CDR3 covers 11 residues. Sequenced by immunoSEQ multiplex PCR; TCRdb stores in-frame clones only, minus some. This table has around 25,000 clones, 82% appearing once. V usage is TRBV6-5 and J usage is TRBJ1-2; no firm D call. The sample was unstimulated CD4+ T cells sorted from spleen or lymph node cells, taken before intestinal transplant. The TCR comes from a human donor who received an intestinal transplant. CDR3 bases: TGTGCCAGCAGTTCTGTAAATGGCTACACCTTC. Its translation is CASSSVNGYTF.